This is a list of T cell receptor beta chains from one sample in a study of cytomegalovirus exposure and HLA in healthy donors. Clones were sequenced by immunoSEQ multiplex PCR, and TCRdb holds only the in-frame ones, with some missing. The sample has approximately 150,000 clones, about three fifths seen once. Sequencing was carried out using PBMCs. Receptor source: a woman aged 30 to 39 in good health and CMV-seropositive. CDR3s include the opening cysteine and the closing phenylalanine or tryptophan. A D gene is named only where the DNA matches it firmly. Some rows have no size entry. The others give once, few or many, or a class for an expanded clone.

CDR3aa: CASSLRRQAYTDTQYF
CDR3nt: TGTGCCAGCAGTCTACGTCGACAGGCCTACACAGATACGCAGTATTTT
d_gene: -
v_gene: TRBV2
abundance: -
j_gene: TRBJ2-3

CDR3aa: CASPGQGPHGYTF
CDR3nt: TGTGCCAGCCCTGGACAGGGACCCCATGGCTACACCTTC
d_gene: TRBD1
v_gene: TRBV6-1
abundance: -
j_gene: TRBJ1-2

CDR3aa: CASSPSLQETQYF
CDR3nt: TGCGCCAGCAGCCCGAGTCTACAAGAGACCCAGTACTTC
d_gene: -
v_gene: TRBV5-1
abundance: few
j_gene: TRBJ2-5

CDR3aa: CAEAEGGSQETQYF
CDR3nt: TGTGCCGAAGCGGAAGGCGGGAGTCAAGAGACCCAGTACTTC
d_gene: TRBD2
v_gene: TRBV5-4
abundance: -
j_gene: TRBJ2-5

CDR3aa: CASISGQGVTGANVLTF
CDR3nt: TGTGCCAGTATTTCCGGACAGGGTGTGACTGGGGCCAACGTCCTGACTTTC
d_gene: TRBD1
v_gene: TRBV19
abundance: few
j_gene: TRBJ2-6

CDR3aa: CASSLSDLRHNPSYEQYF
CDR3nt: TGTGCCAGCAGTTTATCAGACTTGCGGCATAACCCCTCCTACGAGCAGTACTTC
d_gene: -
v_gene: TRBV27
abundance: -
j_gene: TRBJ2-7

CDR3aa: CASSLVTPGGGGYTF
CDR3nt: TGTGCCAGCAGCTTAGTTACGCCAGGGGGTGGTGGCTACACCTTC
d_gene: TRBD1
v_gene: TRBV7-8
abundance: -
j_gene: TRBJ1-2

CDR3aa: CASSPIQGNTIYF
CDR3nt: TGTGCCAGCAGTCCTATACAGGGAAACACCATATATTTT
d_gene: -
v_gene: TRBV6-6
abundance: -
j_gene: TRBJ1-3

CDR3aa: CASATGSGANVLTF
CDR3nt: TGCGCCAGCGCCACAGGCTCCGGGGCCAACGTCCTGACTTTC
d_gene: -
v_gene: TRBV5-1
abundance: few
j_gene: TRBJ2-6

CDR3aa: CAWTGVRGGANVLTF
CDR3nt: TGTGCCTGGACCGGTGTAAGGGGTGGGGCCAACGTCCTGACTTTC
d_gene: -
v_gene: TRBV30
abundance: -
j_gene: TRBJ2-6

CDR3aa: CASSRQGEKLFF
CDR3nt: TGTGCCAGCAGCCGACAGGGGGAAAAACTGTTTTTT
d_gene: TRBD1
v_gene: TRBV27
abundance: -
j_gene: TRBJ1-4

CDR3aa: CASSEYGAGQETQYF
CDR3nt: TGTGCCAGCAGTGAATATGGGGCGGGACAAGAGACCCAGTACTTC
d_gene: -
v_gene: TRBV25-1
abundance: -
j_gene: TRBJ2-5

CDR3aa: CASSRTASYGYTF
CDR3nt: TGTGCCAGTAGTCGGACAGCTAGCTATGGCTACACCTTC
d_gene: -
v_gene: TRBV6-5
abundance: -
j_gene: TRBJ1-2

CDR3aa: CASSSIGLEFADTQYF
CDR3nt: TGTGCCAGCAGTTCGATCGGACTTGAGTTCGCAGATACGCAGTATTTT
d_gene: -
v_gene: TRBV6-5
abundance: -
j_gene: TRBJ2-3

CDR3aa: CASSDGNTGELFF
CDR3nt: TGTGCCAGCAGTGACGGGAACACCGGGGAGCTGTTTTTT
d_gene: -
v_gene: TRBV25-1
abundance: -
j_gene: TRBJ2-2

CDR3aa: CASSFGISGNTIYF
CDR3nt: TGTGCCAGCAGCTTCGGTATCTCTGGAAACACCATATATTTT
d_gene: -
v_gene: TRBV11-2
abundance: -
j_gene: TRBJ1-3

CDR3aa: CASSRQTGWSYYTF
CDR3nt: TGTGCCAGCAGTAGACAGACAGGATGGAGCTACTACACCTTC
d_gene: -
v_gene: TRBV6-5
abundance: -
j_gene: TRBJ1-2

CDR3aa: CASSIDWRGAGYGYTF
CDR3nt: TGTGCCAGTAGTATAGACTGGCGGGGGGCCGGCTATGGCTACACCTTC
d_gene: -
v_gene: TRBV19
abundance: -
j_gene: TRBJ1-2

CDR3aa: CASSQLPLNTEAFF
CDR3nt: TGTGCCAGCTCGCAGTTACCACTGAACACTGAAGCTTTCTTT
d_gene: -
v_gene: TRBV18
abundance: few
j_gene: TRBJ1-1

CDR3aa: CASSGPGTGKLRFYEQYF
CDR3nt: TGTGCCAGCAGCGGACCCGGGACAGGGAAGCTTCGGTTCTACGAGCAGTACTTC
d_gene: -
v_gene: TRBV21-1
abundance: few
j_gene: TRBJ2-7

CDR3aa: CASSLGLGAGELFF
CDR3nt: TGTGCCAGCAGCTTGGGGCTCGGGGCCGGGGAGCTGTTTTTT
d_gene: -
v_gene: TRBV5-6
abundance: -
j_gene: TRBJ2-2

CDR3aa: CASSLTPGGRELFF
CDR3nt: TGTGCCAGCAGCTTAACCCCGGGAGGACGGGAGCTGTTTTTT
d_gene: TRBD2
v_gene: TRBV7-2
abundance: -
j_gene: TRBJ2-2

CDR3aa: CATSSRAGPWEKLFF
CDR3nt: TGTGCCACCAGCAGCAGAGCAGGTCCATGGGAAAAACTGTTTTTT
d_gene: -
v_gene: TRBV15
abundance: -
j_gene: TRBJ1-4

CDR3aa: CASSLSDRYQPQHF
CDR3nt: TGTGCCAGCAGTTTATCTGACAGGTATCAGCCCCAGCATTTT
d_gene: -
v_gene: TRBV27
abundance: once
j_gene: TRBJ1-5

CDR3aa: CASSPLSSYNEQFF
CDR3nt: TGTGCCAGCAGCCCTCTAAGCTCCTACAATGAGCAGTTCTTC
d_gene: -
v_gene: TRBV5-6
abundance: few
j_gene: TRBJ2-1

CDR3aa: CASSSGLADYNEQFF
CDR3nt: TGCGCCAGCAGCTCGGGACTAGCAGATTACAATGAGCAGTTCTTC
d_gene: TRBD2
v_gene: TRBV5-1
abundance: -
j_gene: TRBJ2-1

CDR3aa: CASSPRPGQPQHF
CDR3nt: TGTGCCAGCAGCCCCAGGCCTGGGCAGCCCCAGCATTTT
d_gene: -
v_gene: TRBV5-6
abundance: -
j_gene: TRBJ1-5

CDR3aa: CAFTLSEQYF
CDR3nt: TGTGCATTTACTTTGTCCGAGCAGTACTTC
d_gene: -
v_gene: TRBV6-6
abundance: -
j_gene: TRBJ2-7

CDR3aa: CASSQGQWGTGELFF
CDR3nt: TGTGCCAGCAGCCAAGGACAGTGGGGCACCGGGGAGCTGTTTTTT
d_gene: -
v_gene: TRBV6-5
abundance: -
j_gene: TRBJ2-2

CDR3aa: CASTSVGTGTTEAFF
CDR3nt: TGTGCCAGCACGTCGGTGGGGACAGGGACCACTGAAGCTTTCTTT
d_gene: TRBD1
v_gene: TRBV2
abundance: few
j_gene: TRBJ1-1

CDR3aa: CASSLGGWAGGPTDTQYF
CDR3nt: TGTGCCAGCAGCTTAGGAGGCTGGGCGGGGGGCCCCACAGATACGCAGTATTTT
d_gene: TRBD2
v_gene: TRBV11-3
abundance: few
j_gene: TRBJ2-3

CDR3aa: CASSYQAGRGNEKLFF
CDR3nt: TGTGCCAGCAGCTACCAGGCTGGGCGGGGAAATGAAAAACTGTTTTTT
d_gene: -
v_gene: TRBV4-2
abundance: -
j_gene: TRBJ1-4

CDR3aa: CASSEMRVGGYTF
CDR3nt: TGTGCCAGCAGTGAAATGAGGGTTGGGGGCTACACCTTC
d_gene: -
v_gene: TRBV6-1
abundance: -
j_gene: TRBJ1-2

CDR3aa: CASSLVSAHTNEKLFF
CDR3nt: TGTGCCAGCAGCTTGGTCAGTGCCCACACTAATGAAAAACTGTTTTTT
d_gene: -
v_gene: TRBV5-6
abundance: few
j_gene: TRBJ1-4

CDR3aa: CASSLELNTEAFF
CDR3nt: TGTGCCAGCAGCTTAGAGCTGAACACTGAAGCTTTCTTT
d_gene: -
v_gene: TRBV7-2
abundance: -
j_gene: TRBJ1-1

CDR3aa: CASTLAAGNEQYF
CDR3nt: TGTGCCAGCACGCTAGCGGCTGGGAACGAGCAGTACTTC
d_gene: TRBD2
v_gene: TRBV2
abundance: -
j_gene: TRBJ2-7

CDR3aa: CASRPGRGQGFNEQYF
CDR3nt: TGTGCCAGCAGGCCTGGGCGTGGACAGGGGTTCAACGAGCAGTACTTC
d_gene: TRBD1
v_gene: TRBV7-8
abundance: -
j_gene: TRBJ2-7